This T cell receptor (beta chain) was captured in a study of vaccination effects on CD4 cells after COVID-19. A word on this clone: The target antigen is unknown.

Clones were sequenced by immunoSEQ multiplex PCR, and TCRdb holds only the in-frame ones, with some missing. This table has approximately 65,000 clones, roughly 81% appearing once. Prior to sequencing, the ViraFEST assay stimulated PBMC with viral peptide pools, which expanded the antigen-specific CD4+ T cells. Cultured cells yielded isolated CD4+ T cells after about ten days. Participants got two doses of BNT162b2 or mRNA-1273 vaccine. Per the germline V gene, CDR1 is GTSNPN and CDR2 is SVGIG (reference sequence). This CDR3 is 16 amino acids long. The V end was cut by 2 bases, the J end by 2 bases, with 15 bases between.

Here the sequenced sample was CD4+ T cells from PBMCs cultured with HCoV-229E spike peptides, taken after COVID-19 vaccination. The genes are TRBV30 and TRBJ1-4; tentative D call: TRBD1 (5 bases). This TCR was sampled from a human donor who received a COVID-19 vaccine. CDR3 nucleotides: TGTGCCTGGAGTAGACTTCGGGGCAACACTAATGAAAAACTGTTTTTT. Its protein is CAWSRLRGNTNEKLFF.